This T cell receptor (beta chain) was profiled in a study of shared clonotypes between healthy human individuals. On the study more broadly: Donors were a couple of women and a few men aged 18 to 49. Each donor's CD8 memory used one plate, CD8 naive two, each CD4 subset three. Study findings and constraints: A few donors showed sharing of 4.5% to 5% of naive CD4 clonotypes.

Investigators divided CD4+ cells into CD45RA+ naive and CD45RA-negative memory subsets. Regarding this clone: Antigen: not known. Other DNA sequences in this sample translate to the same CDR3.

Trimming cost V 3 bases and J 8 bases, with 10 bases left between them. The CDR3 contains 12 residues. Germline CDR1 MDHEN, CDR2 SYDVKM. The assay was immunoSEQ multiplex PCR, and TCRdb's table has in-frame clones only and misses some. This sample yields millions of clones, of which 85% to 95% are seen a single time; around 0.13% belongs to the top ten. This clonotype was sampled from a man aged 18 to 29 in good health. Specimen: naive CD4+ T cells sorted from blood. As to subset: CD45RA+ positively selected. The V and J genes are TRBV28 and TRBJ1-2; D is undetermined. The CDR3 here is CASSFRGGGYTF. DNA of the CDR3: TGTGCCAGCAGTTTTCGGGGAGGCGGCTACACCTTC.